Shown below are 13 T cell receptor beta chains from a single sample sequenced in a study of cytomegalovirus exposure and HLA in healthy donors. In the PCR, 60 Vbeta and 13 Jbeta primers were used. Here immunoSEQ multiplex PCR was the method, and the copy in TCRdb shows in-frame clones only, minus some. The sample data list approximately 150,000 clones. The sequenced material came from PBMCs. The receptors were gathered from a male donor in good health and CMV-seronegative.

The gene calls are TRBV19 and TRBJ1-5, with unresolved D. The CDR3 runs 14 residues. The V end lost 3 bases, the J end lost 0 bases, and 6 bases lay between the germline ends. From germline, CDR1 is LNHDA and CDR2 SQIVND (reference sequence). This CDR3 reads CASSIEDSNQPQHF. DNA for the CDR3: TGTGCCAGTAGTATCGAGGATAGCAATCAGCCCCAGCATTTT.

V and J are TRBV4-1 and TRBJ1-4, with no clear D. The ends were cut back, 4 bases at V and 10 bases at J, with 19 bases in the middle. Germline-derived CDR1 and CDR2 are MGHRA and YSYEKL. The CDR3 totals 15 residues. CDR3 DNA: TGCGCCAGCAGCCCAGAGACTCCTGGGTTTTTAAAACTGTTTTTT. Its protein is CASSPETPGFLKLFF.

This sequence joins TRBV7-9 and TRBJ2-7; D is possibly TRBD2 (5 bases). V was clipped by 4 bases and J by 4 bases, with 20 bases between them. The CDR3 extends over 16 amino acids. Germline CDR1 and CDR2: SEHNR and FQNEAQ (reference sequence). As DNA, the CDR3 is TGTGCCAGCAGCTCCTCATGGGAGTTTTCTAGTTACGAGCAGTACTTC. It specifies CASSSSWEFSSYEQYF. Combining the CDR3 with reference TRBV7-9 and TRBJ2-7 gives the whole variable domain DTGVSQNPRHKITKRGQNVTFRCDPISEHNRLYWYRQTLGQGPEFLTYFQNEAQLEKSRLLSDRFSAERPKGSFSTLEIQRTEQGDSAMYLCASSSSWEFSSYEQYFGPGTRLTVT.

The CDR3 DNA follows: TGTGCCAGCTCACCACCCGAGATAATCACTGAAGCTTTCTTT. It is translated as CASSPPEIITEAFF. This chain connects TRBV18 to TRBJ1-1, with D unclear. Germline V gene data show CDR1 as KGHSH and CDR2 as LQKENI. The CDR3 sequence is 14 residues long. Trimming pared 0 bases from V and 4 bases from J, leaving 9 bases between.

The chain is built from TRBV4-2 and TRBJ1-5; no clear D. CDR3 length: 14 residues. The germline V and J ends were trimmed by 0 bases and 8 bases, with 11 bases remaining between them. Germline CDR1 is LGHNA and CDR2 is YNFKEQ. The CDR3 nucleotides are TGTGCCAGCAGCCAAGAAGGCGGGTTGGAGCCCCAGCATTTT. Translated: CASSQEGGLEPQHF.

This chain links TRBV9 with TRBJ2-3; TRBD2 agrees at 8 bases. V shed 2 bases, J shed 0 bases, and the junction held 17 bases outside the gene matches. Germline V gene lookup returns CDR1 SGDLS and CDR2 YYNGEE. The CDR3 runs 20 residues. CDR3 loop: CASSVPDGGGGLISTDTQYF. The CDR3 DNA follows: TGTGCCAGCAGCGTTCCTGACGGTGGCGGGGGGTTGATAAGCACAGATACGCAGTATTTT.

The V and J genes are TRBV27 and TRBJ2-7, with D perhaps TRBD1 (5 bases). The CDR3 has 15 residues. Germline CDR1 reads MNHEY; CDR2 reads SMNVEV (reference sequence). V gave up 0 bases and J gave up 2 bases, with 11 bases separating them. The CDR3 protein is CASSLSGHKTYEQYF. The CDR3 DNA reads TGTGCCAGCAGTTTATCCGGACATAAGACCTACGAGCAGTACTTC.

The rearrangement joins TRBV10-2 to TRBJ2-7, with TRBD1 identical over 9 bases. Germline V gene lookup returns CDR1 WSHSY and CDR2 SAAADI. The CDR3 runs 12 residues. With 8 bases clipped from V and 6 bases from J, the junction kept 5 bases outside the gene matches. The CDR3 bases are TGCGCCAGCGGACTACAGGGGGCCGAGCAGTACTTC. This sequence encodes CASGLQGAEQYF.

The chain uses TRBV20-1 and TRBJ2-3; D call uncertain. The length of the CDR3 is 11 residues. From germline, CDR1 is DFQATT and CDR2 SNEGSKA (reference sequence). V lost 7 bases and J lost 5, with 10 bases in between. The CDR3 spells CSVERKDTQYF. The CDR3 coding sequence is TGCAGTGTGGAGCGTAAAGATACGCAGTATTTT.

The J gene is TRBJ1-5, the V gene TRBV28, with TRBD1 matching 7 bases. This CDR3 has 14 amino acids. Germline V gene data show CDR1 as MDHEN and CDR2 as SYDVKM. Trimming cost V 4 bases and J 1 base; bases outside gene matches: 1. The CDR3 nucleotides are TGTGCCAGCAGTTCAGGGGGGAGCAATCAGCCCCAGCATTTT. It is translated as CASSSGGSNQPQHF.

V and J are TRBV5-6 and TRBJ1-1; the match to TRBD1 covers 9 bases. Germline V CDR1 and CDR2: SGHDT, YYEEEE. After removal of 0 bases from V and 8 bases from J, the junction contained 5 bases not matched to a gene. The CDR3 totals 14 residues. The DNA for the CDR3 is TGTGCCAGCAGCTTGGCCGGGGACAGGGAGGAAGCTTTCTTT. Translation gives CASSLAGDREEAFF.

This rearrangement joins TRBV2 to TRBJ2-3; D not certain. Germline CDR1 is SNHLY and CDR2 is FYNNEI. The length of the CDR3 is 15 residues. Trimming pared 2 bases from V and 4 bases from J, leaving 13 bases between. In nucleotides, the CDR3 is TGTGCCAGCAGTGAAACGGGTTCGTGGGCAGATACGCAGTATTTT. It yields the protein CASSETGSWADTQYF. The variable domain in full, completed from reference TRBV2 and TRBJ2-3, reads EPEVTQTPSHQVTQMGQEVILRCVPISNHLYFYWYRQILGQKVEFLVSFYNNEISEKSEIFDDQFSVERPDGSNFTLKIRSTKLEDSAMYFCASSETGSWADTQYFGPGTRLTVL.

This chain links TRBV11-3 with TRBJ2-7, with 7 nucleotides matching TRBD1. This CDR3 is built from 15 residues. The germline CDR1 and CDR2 sequences are SGHNT and YENEEA. The trim removed 1 base at V and 2 bases at J, leaving 5 bases unmatched. In nucleotides, the CDR3 is TGTGCCAGCAGCTTAGGGGCAGGGGGTACCTACGAGCAGTACTTC. Translated: CASSLGAGGTYEQYF. Based on the CDR3 plus reference TRBV11-3 and TRBJ2-7, the full variable domain is EAGVVQSPRYKIIEKKQPVAFWCNPISGHNTLYWYLQNLGQGPELLIRYENEEAVDDSQLPKDRFSAERLKGVDSTLKIQPAELGDSAVYLCASSLGAGGTYEQYFGPGTRLTVT.